The rows below give T cell receptor beta chains drawn from one sample of a study of T cell therapy after organ transplantation. Libraries were prepared by immunoSEQ multiplex PCR; TCRdb keeps only in-frame clonotypes and omits some of them. The sample records roughly 1,900 clones, roughly 80% being singletons. Their antigens are not known. The specimen was CD8+ T cells from blood, collected before autologous CMV-specific T cell therapy. The origin of the receptors is a human patient who had received a solid organ transplant and had CMV disease. CDR3s include the opening cysteine and the closing phenylalanine or tryptophan. Each record gives: D gene, V gene, J gene, clone size, CDR3 DNA, CDR3 protein. D genes are given only for firm matches. The size of a clone is reported for some rows only, either as once, few or many, or as a class for expanded clones.

-	TRBV19	TRBJ1-1	-	TGTGCCACGCACATTAACACTGAAGCTTTCTTT	CATHINTEAFF
TRBD1	TRBV11-2	TRBJ2-5	few	TGTGCCAGCAGCTCGTACCTTTACCTAGGACAGGGGCGGGAGACCCAGTACTTC	CASSSYLYLGQGRETQYF
-	TRBV5-4	TRBJ1-3	-	TGTGCCAGCAGCTTGGAGCCGGATATTGGAAACACCATATATTTT	CASSLEPDIGNTIYF
-	TRBV5-1	TRBJ2-3	-	TGCGCCAGCAGCCCGTTCCGTGATACGCAGTATTTT	CASSPFRDTQYF
TRBD2	TRBV28	TRBJ2-1	-	TGTGCCAGCAGTTTGAGCGGGACTAGACTCAATGAGCAGTTCTTC	CASSLSGTRLNEQFF
-	TRBV6-5	TRBJ2-1	-	TGTGCCAGCAGTCCGGGACACTACAATGAGCAGTTCTTC	CASSPGHYNEQFF
-	TRBV27	TRBJ2-7	few	TGTGCCAGCAGGGGAAGCTCCTACGAGCAGTACTTC	CASRGSSYEQYF
-	TRBV4-3	TRBJ2-7	-	TGCGCCAGCAGCCAAGATCTACGCGAGCAGTACTTC	CASSQDLREQYF
-	TRBV10-1	TRBJ2-7	-	TGCGCCAGCAGTGAGCACCCAGGACAGTTTTGGAGCGAGCAGTACTTC	CASSEHPGQFWSEQYF
-	TRBV9	TRBJ2-7	-	TGTGCCAGCAGCGTCGGGACCGGCCCCGAGCAGTACTTC	CASSVGTGPEQYF
-	TRBV4-3	TRBJ2-1	-	TGCGCCAGCAGCCAAGATTCAGGGTCGGTGTACAATGAGCAGTTCTTC	CASSQDSGSVYNEQFF
-	TRBV7-9	TRBJ2-5	-	TGTGCCAGCGAAGGGTGGCGAGAGACCCAGTACTTC	CASEGWRETQYF
-	TRBV5-4	TRBJ2-7	-	TGTGCCAGCAGCCTCCGGGACAAACCCTACGAGCAGTACTTC	CASSLRDKPYEQYF
TRBD1	TRBV14	TRBJ2-2	once	TGTGCCAGCAGCGACCACGGACAGGTCCCCGGGGAGCTGTTTTTT	CASSDHGQVPGELFF
-	TRBV28	TRBJ2-7	few	TGTGCCAGCAGTCCCTTCCGGGACAAGTACTTC	CASSPFRDKYF
-	TRBV7-9	TRBJ2-2	-	TGTGCCAGCAGCTTAGCGGTCGTCCGGGGTGCCGGGGAGCTGTTTTTT	CASSLAVVRGAGELFF
TRBD1	TRBV28	TRBJ1-2	-	TGTGCCAGCAGTCGACAGGGGGCGTATGGCTACACCTTC	CASSRQGAYGYTF
TRBD2	TRBV6-1	TRBJ2-7	-	TGTGCCAGCAGTGAAAGCTTTGTAGCGGGGGGATCCTACGAGCAGTACTTC	CASSESFVAGGSYEQYF
-	TRBV13	TRBJ2-7	-	TGTGCCAGCAGCTCTTGGGGGTCGGGCTACGAGCAGTACTTC	CASSSWGSGYEQYF
-	TRBV13	TRBJ1-2	-	TGTGCCAGCAGCCCCGCGGGGGGTAACTATGGCTACACCTTC	CASSPAGGNYGYTF
-	TRBV27	TRBJ2-7	-	TGTGCCAGCGCTGTGGGTGGAGGGCCCTACGAGCAGTACTTC	CASAVGGGPYEQYF
TRBD1	TRBV30	TRBJ2-1	-	TGTGCCTGGAGTGTAGGGACAGGGGAACACAATGAGCAGTTCTTC	CAWSVGTGEHNEQFF
-	TRBV19	TRBJ1-5	-	TGTGCCAGTAGTACAGGGAGTCAGCCCCAGCATTTT	CASSTGSQPQHF
TRBD2	TRBV10-3	TRBJ2-3	-	TGTGCCATCAGGGAGACTAGCGGCACAGATACGCAGTATTTT	CAIRETSGTDTQYF
-	TRBV19	TRBJ1-1	-	TGTGCCAGTATCCCGACATGGAACACTGAAGCTTTCTTT	CASIPTWNTEAFF
TRBD1	TRBV6-1	TRBJ1-3	-	TGTGCCAGCAGTCCGACAGGGGCTGGAAACACCATATATTTT	CASSPTGAGNTIYF
-	TRBV5-6	TRBJ1-1	-	TGTGCCAGCAGCCTTATCAGAGACGTGAACACTGAAGCTTTCTTT	CASSLIRDVNTEAFF
-	TRBV29-1	TRBJ2-1	-	TGCAGCGTTGAAGATCTGGCCAGGGGTTTGCTCAATGAGCAGTTCTTC	CSVEDLARGLLNEQFF
-	TRBV7-9	TRBJ1-2	once	TGTGCCAGCAGCGCCAGCTATGGCTACACCTTC	CASSASYGYTF
-	TRBV4-1	TRBJ2-1	-	TGCGCCAGCAGCCAAGAATTAGGGGTCCAGCTATATGAGCAGTTCTTC	CASSQELGVQLYEQFF
-	TRBV28	TRBJ1-1	-	TGTGCCAGCAGCTTAACGGAAGGAAGCACTGAAGCTTTCTTT	CASSLTEGSTEAFF
-	TRBV7-9	TRBJ1-1	-	TGTGCCAGCAGCGTAGGGGGAGGGCTGGGCACTGAAGCTTTCTTT	CASSVGGGLGTEAFF
-	TRBV7-9	TRBJ2-5	-	TGTGCCAGCAGCTTGAGGGTAGGGGAGACCCAGTACTTC	CASSLRVGETQYF
TRBD2	TRBV7-9	TRBJ2-7	few	TGTGCCAGCAGCTTAGGGGGGCTAGCGGGAGTCTACGAGCAGTACTTC	CASSLGGLAGVYEQYF
-	TRBV29-1	TRBJ2-2	once	TGCAGCGTTGGGGGGCGAGGAACCGGGGAGCTGTTTTTT	CSVGGRGTGELFF
TRBD1	TRBV11-2	TRBJ2-7	-	TGTGCCAGCAGCCCCAACAGGGGGCCCTCCTACGAGCAGTACTTC	CASSPNRGPSYEQYF
-	TRBV5-6	TRBJ2-2	-	TGTGCCAGCAGCTTGGGGAACACCGGGGAGCTGTTTTTT	CASSLGNTGELFF
TRBD2	TRBV7-2	TRBJ2-5	few	TGTGCCAGCAGCTTGGGATTCGGGGGGTATACCCAAGAGACCCAGTACTTC	CASSLGFGGYTQETQYF
-	TRBV30	TRBJ2-3	-	TGTGCCTGGAGTGTGGGGGGGGGCCAGGATACGCAGTATTTT	CAWSVGGGQDTQYF
-	TRBV27	TRBJ2-4	few	TGTGCCAGCAGTTTAAAGGGCTTAGACATTCAGTACTTC	CASSLKGLDIQYF